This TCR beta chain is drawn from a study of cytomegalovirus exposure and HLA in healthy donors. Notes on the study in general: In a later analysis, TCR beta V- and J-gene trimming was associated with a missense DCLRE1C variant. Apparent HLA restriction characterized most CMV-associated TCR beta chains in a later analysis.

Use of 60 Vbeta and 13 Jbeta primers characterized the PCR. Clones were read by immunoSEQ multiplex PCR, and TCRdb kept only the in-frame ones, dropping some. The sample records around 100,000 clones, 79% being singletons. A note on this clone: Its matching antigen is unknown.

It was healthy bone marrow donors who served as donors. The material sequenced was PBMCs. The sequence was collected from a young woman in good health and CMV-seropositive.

The CDR3 sequence: CASSSRLAGVKEQFF. CDR3 in DNA: TGTGCCAGCAGTTCAAGACTAGCGGGAGTAAAAGAGCAGTTCTTC. This chain links TRBV27 with TRBJ2-1, with 12 bases aligning to TRBD2. With 4 bases clipped from V and 10 bases from J, the junction kept 8 bases outside the gene matches. Germline values: CDR1 MNHEY, CDR2 SMNVEV (reference sequence). The CDR3 has 15 residues.